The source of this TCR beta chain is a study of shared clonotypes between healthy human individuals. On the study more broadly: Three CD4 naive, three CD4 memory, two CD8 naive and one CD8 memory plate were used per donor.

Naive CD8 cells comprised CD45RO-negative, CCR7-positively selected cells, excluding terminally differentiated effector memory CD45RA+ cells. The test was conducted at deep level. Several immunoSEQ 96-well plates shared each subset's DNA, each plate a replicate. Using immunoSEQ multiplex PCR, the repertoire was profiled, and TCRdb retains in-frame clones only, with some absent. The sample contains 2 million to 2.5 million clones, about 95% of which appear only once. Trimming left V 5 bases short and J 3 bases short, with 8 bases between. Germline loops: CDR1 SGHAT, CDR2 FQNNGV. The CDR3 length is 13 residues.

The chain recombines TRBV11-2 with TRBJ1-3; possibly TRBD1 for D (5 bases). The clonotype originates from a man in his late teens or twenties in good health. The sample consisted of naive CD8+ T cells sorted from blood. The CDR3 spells CASSRGGGNTIYF. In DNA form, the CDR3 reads TGTGCCAGCAGCAGGGGAGGTGGAAACACCATATATTTT.